The 17 T cell receptor beta chains below were found in one sample sequenced in a study of blood T cell repertoires in COVID-19. Sequencing was performed with immunoSEQ multiplex PCR; in TCRdb, only in-frame clones are kept and a portion is missing. There are 100,000 or so clones in the sample; around 96% occur only once, and around 4% lies in the top ten. Sequencing input: peripheral blood. The receptors derive from a human donor with active COVID-19. The donor label of this sample is uncertain.

This clone occurred once. The J gene is TRBJ1-5, the V gene TRBV5-8; 7 nucleotides align to TRBD1. Germline V gene lookup returns CDR1 SGHTS and CDR2 YDEGEE. The CDR3 is 15 amino acids. V lost 0 bases to trimming and J lost 0 bases; unmatched junction nucleotides: 0. CDR3 sequence: CASSLDRGSNQPQHF. In nucleotides, the CDR3 is TGTGCCAGCAGCTTGGACAGGGGTAGCAATCAGCCCCAGCATTTT.

The chain combines TRBV2 with TRBJ2-7, with 8 bases identical to TRBD1. The V segment lost 7 bases and the J segment 2 bases; nucleotides outside the gene matches: 13. The germline CDR1 and CDR2 sequences are SNHLY and FYNNEI. This CDR3 contains 16 residues. In nucleotides, the CDR3 is TGTGCCAGCATCACCACCAGACAGGGGAAAGCCTACGAGCAGTACTTC. Amino acid sequence: CASITTRQGKAYEQYF.

This clone appeared a few times. The chain recombines TRBV6-5 with TRBJ2-7, with D perhaps matching TRBD1 (6 bases). The CDR3 runs to 15 residues. V was cut by 6 bases and J by 2 bases, with 17 bases left in between. Per the germline V gene, CDR1 is MNHEY and CDR2 is SVGAGI. The CDR3 reads CASSSLGGGPYEQYF. CDR3 in DNA: TGTGCCAGCAGCTCCCTTGGGGGCGGACCCTACGAGCAGTACTTC.

The chain's CDR3 is CASSWQGRNTIYF. The CDR3, as DNA: TGTGCCAGCAGCTGGCAGGGAAGAAACACCATATATTTT. The J gene is TRBJ1-3, the V gene TRBV5-4, with D perhaps TRBD1 (5 bases). The CDR3 loop spans 13 amino acids. Per the germline V gene, CDR1 is SGHNT and CDR2 is YYREEE (reference sequence). The V end was cut by 3 bases, the J end by 5 bases, with 9 bases between. The variable domain in full, completed from reference TRBV5-4 and TRBJ1-3, reads ETGVTQSPTHLIKTRGQQVTLRCSSQSGHNTVSWYQQALGQGPQFIFQYYREEENGRGNFPPRFSGLQFPNYSSELNVNALELDDSALYLCASSWQGRNTIYFGEGSWLTVV.

The J gene is TRBJ1-4, the V gene TRBV2, with 11 bases that match TRBD1. The trim removed 6 bases at V and 2 bases at J, leaving 11 bases unmatched. This CDR3 region has 18 residues. CDR1 and CDR2 from the germline V gene are SNHLY and FYNNEI. The DNA of the CDR3 is TGTGCCAGCAGATCCGGGACAGGGGGTTTAAGGACTAATGAAAAACTGTTTTTT. Translating it yields CASRSGTGGLRTNEKLFF.

The rearrangement uses TRBV28 and TRBJ1-2; 7 bases fit TRBD1. CDR3 length equals 15 residues. The germline V gene has CDR1 MDHEN and CDR2 SYDVKM. Trimming at V came to 5 bases and at J to 0 bases, leaving 6 bases not matched to a gene. The CDR3 DNA reads as TGTGCCAGCAGTCTAAGGGACAGAGCTAACTATGGCTACACCTTC. This gives the protein CASSLRDRANYGYTF.

V gene TRBV2 combines with J gene TRBJ2-1; 7 bases line up with TRBD1. CDR1 is SNHLY and CDR2 is FYNNEI in the germline V gene. After removal of 1 base from V and 6 bases from J, the junction contained 6 bases not matched to a gene. The CDR3 covers 15 residues. CDR3 DNA sequence: TGTGCCAGCAGTGAAGTTGTCAGGGGGATCAATGAGCAGTTCTTC. Residues: CASSEVVRGINEQFF.

V is TRBV9 and J is TRBJ2-5; 10 nucleotides line up with TRBD1. Germline CDR1 and CDR2: SGDLS and YYNGEE. The CDR3 has 14 residues. The J segment lost 5 bases and the V segment lost 3 bases, leaving 4 bases of the junction unmatched. CDR3 residues: CASSARDRGETQYF. The CDR3 region has the DNA TGTGCCAGCAGCGCCCGGGACAGGGGTGAGACCCAGTACTTC.

The gene calls are TRBV7-6 and TRBJ2-5, with 11 bases fitting TRBD2. The CDR3 has 16 amino acids. V was clipped by 0 bases and J by 4 bases; unmatched bases: 4. Germline V gene sequence: CDR1 SGHVS, CDR2 FNYEAQ. CDR3 sequence (DNA): TGTGCCAGCAGCTTAGCTACCGGGACTAGCGGAGAGACCCAGTACTTC. Its protein product is CASSLATGTSGETQYF. Looking up the rest from reference TRBV7-6 and TRBJ2-5 gives the full variable domain: GAGVSQSPRYKVTKRGQDVALRCDPISGHVSLYWYRQALGQGPEFLTYFNYEAQQDKSGLPNDRFSAERPEGSISTLTIQRTEQRDSAMYRCASSLATGTSGETQYFGPGTRLLVL.

The J gene is TRBJ2-3, the V gene TRBV3-1 (or the pseudogene TRBV3-2); 9 bases agree with TRBD2. This CDR3 contains 14 residues. Germline CDR1 LGHDT, CDR2 YNNKEL (reference sequence). V was clipped by 5 bases and J by 4 bases; unmatched bases: 4. CDR3 in amino acids: CASSISGSADTQYF. DNA for the CDR3: TGTGCCAGCAGCATTAGCGGGAGTGCAGATACGCAGTATTTT.

The V call is TRBV5-1, the J call TRBJ1-3; D perhaps matches TRBD1 (6 bases). The CDR3 is 14 amino acids. The V gene lost 0 bases and the J gene lost 4 bases, with 8 bases spanning the gap. Germline V gene lookup returns CDR1 SGHRS and CDR2 YFSETQ. The CDR3 loop is CASSLGQVGNTIYF. In nucleotides, the CDR3 is TGCGCCAGCAGCTTGGGACAGGTGGGAAACACCATATATTTT. The full variable domain, its missing parts supplied by reference TRBV5-1 and TRBJ1-3, is KAGVTQTPRYLIKTRGQQVTLSCSPISGHRSVSWYQQTPGQGLQFLFEYFSETQRNKGNFPGRFSGRQFSNSRSEMNVSTLELGDSALYLCASSLGQVGNTIYFGEGSWLTVV.

This clone was recorded only once. V and J are TRBV10-3 and TRBJ2-6; weak D call: TRBD1 (6 bases). V was cut by 4 bases and J by 0 bases, with 7 bases left in between. There are 15 residues in the CDR3. CDR1 is ENHRY, CDR2 SYGVKD, per germline. The CDR3 sequence: CAISGDNSGANVLTF. CDR3 sequence (DNA): TGTGCCATCAGTGGGGACAACTCTGGGGCCAACGTCCTGACTTTC.

This chain joins TRBV7-9 and TRBJ1-4; 9 nucleotides match TRBD1. From germline, CDR1 is SEHNR and CDR2 FQNEAQ (reference sequence). This CDR3 is 16 amino acids long. Trimming took 5 bases from V and 4 from J; bases not matched to a gene: 8. The CDR3, as DNA: TGTGCCAGCAGCAAGGGGGACAGGGAGATTAATGAAAAACTGTTTTTT. This encodes CASSKGDREINEKLFF.

The chain uses TRBV6-5 and TRBJ2-7; no clear D gene. The V end was cut by 9 bases, the J end by 3 bases, with 18 bases between. CDR3 size: 14 residues. Germline CDR1 and CDR2: MNHEY and SVGAGI. The CDR3 nucleotides read TGTGCCAGGAGCGACTTATATTCGGTCTACGAGCAGTACTTC. Its translation is CARSDLYSVYEQYF.

The rearrangement joins TRBV7-2 to TRBJ2-7; TRBD1 agrees at 7 bases. V shed 4 bases, J shed 2 bases, and the junction held 11 bases outside the gene matches. The V gene's germline CDR1 is SGHTA and CDR2 FQGNSA. The CDR3 is made up of 16 amino acids. CDR3 amino acids: CASSSTTGRVAYEQYF. CDR3 nucleotide sequence: TGTGCCAGCAGCTCCACGACAGGGAGAGTCGCCTACGAGCAGTACTTC.

The V gene is TRBV5-5, the J gene TRBJ2-7; 10 bases are shared with TRBD2. J was trimmed by 5 bases and V by 6 bases; bases with no gene match: 5. The CDR3 is 13 residues long. Looked up from germline, CDR1 is SGHKS and CDR2 is YYEKEE (reference sequence). The CDR3 here is CASNPSGSNEQYF. The DNA for the CDR3 is TGTGCCAGCAACCCTAGCGGGAGCAACGAGCAGTACTTC.

The rearrangement uses TRBV9 and TRBJ1-2, with 9 bases that match TRBD1. Germline V gene sequence: CDR1 SGDLS, CDR2 YYNGEE. V trimming: 0 bases; J trimming: 7 bases; junction bases outside the gene matches: 10. The CDR3 spans 16 residues. CDR3 in DNA: TGTGCCAGCAGCGTAGACCCCGGGACAGGGTCTGGTGGCTACACCTTC. Its protein product is CASSVDPGTGSGGYTF. Supplemented by reference TRBV9 and TRBJ1-2, the full variable domain reads DSGVTQTPKHLITATGQRVTLRCSPRSGDLSVYWYQQSLDQGLQFLIQYYNGEERAKGNILERFSAQQFPDLHSELNLSSLELGDSALYFCASSVDPGTGSGGYTFGSGTRLTVV.